The 11 T cell receptor beta chains below were found in one sample sequenced in a study of T cell repertoires in cytomegalovirus infection (dated by TCRdb to between 2017 and 2020). The sequencer was an Illumina HiSeq 1500. The public reads were reprocessed in TCRdb via fastp at Q25 and MiXCR, keeping in-frame beta chains. Every entry covers one CDR3 protein and lists the most common genes and DNA from its rows. The sample table contains more than 650,000 distinct CDR3 sequences; only one count was recorded for roughly 35% of them. Around 2.8% of the sample is in the top ten clones. The sample comprised PBMCs. These receptor sequences come from a human donor in good health (CMV status not recorded). Some clones in this sample may be carry-over from other donors' samples.

This clonotype appeared a few times. The chain carries TRBV5-1 and TRBJ2-3; D call uncertain. Looked up from germline, CDR1 is SGHRS and CDR2 is YFSETQ. The CDR3 extends over 14 amino acids. V gave up 0 bases and J gave up 4 bases, with 9 bases separating them. The CDR3 sequence: CASSLGGNADTQYF. The CDR3 nucleotides read TGCGCCAGCAGCTTGGGGGGAAACGCAGATACGCAGTATTTT.

V and J are TRBV5-6 and TRBJ1-2, with unresolved D. CDR3 length: 14 amino acids. Per germline, CDR1 SGHDT and CDR2 YYEEEE. Between the trimmed V and J ends, which lost 4 bases and 4 bases, there was a span of 14 bases. The CDR3, as DNA: TGTGCCAGCAGCCCCACCGGACCTCTCTATGGCTACACCTTC. Translated, it gives CASSPTGPLYGYTF.

With regard to this clonotype: Being one base from a much bigger clone, this may be a read error. The chain is built from TRBV7-9 and TRBJ1-1; maybe TRBD1 (5 bases). This CDR3 has 12 amino acids. The V gene's germline CDR1 is SEHNR and CDR2 FQNEAQ (reference sequence). CDR3 sequence (DNA): TGTGCCAGCAGCGGGACGGGAGCTGAATCTTTCTTT. Translated: CASSGTGAESFF. Full variable domain (rest looked up from reference TRBV7-9 and TRBJ1-1): DTGVSQNPRHKITKRGQNVTFRCDPISEHNRLYWYRQTLGQGPEFLTYFQNEAQLEKSRLLSDRFSAERPKGSFSTLEIQRTEQGDSAMYLCASSGTGAESFFGQGTRLTVV.

The rearrangement links TRBV5-6 to TRBJ1-5, with D hard to call. The CDR3 has 15 amino acids. V was trimmed by 2 bases and J by 3 bases, leaving 12 bases between them. The V gene's germline CDR1 is SGHDT and CDR2 YYEEEE. CDR3: CASSFRQSYNQPQHF. Written as DNA, the CDR3 is TGTGCCAGCAGCTTTAGGCAGAGTTACAATCAGCCCCAGCATTTT.

To note about this clonotype: This could be a read error, since a much larger clone is one nucleotide away. The J gene is TRBJ2-3, the V gene TRBV6-1, with 9 bases fitting TRBD2. The ends lost 3 bases at V and 5 bases at J; junction bases unmatched: 9. This CDR3 region has 16 residues. Germline assignment: CDR1 MNHNS and CDR2 SASEGT. CDR3 in amino acids: CASSDRSGRQGDTQYF. CDR3 in DNA: TGTGCCAGCAGTGACCGGAGCGGGAGGCAGGGAGATACGCAGTATTTT.

This clonotype was detected once. A single base separates this from a much larger clone, so it may be a read error. The chain joins TRBV7-2 to TRBJ2-3, with D hard to call. Germline assignment: CDR1 SGHTA and CDR2 FQGNSA. Trimming left V 4 bases short and J 3 bases short, with 17 bases between. The CDR3 sequence is 16 residues long. The CDR3 coding sequence is TGTGCCAGCAGCTACCGACCGGGCAGTGGTACAGATACGCAGTATTTT. Translated, it gives CASSYRPGSGTDTQYF.

To note about this clonotype: A clone one base away is much larger, so this may be a read error. The chain joins TRBV11-2 to TRBJ2-1; D possibly corresponds to TRBD1 (5 bases). V lost 1 base to trimming and J lost 8 bases, with 12 bases between them. The CDR3 covers 14 residues. Per germline, CDR1 SGHAT and CDR2 FQNNGV. CDR3 sequence: CASSLGQGYHEQFF. CDR3 nucleotide sequence: TGTGCCAGCAGCTTAGGGCAGGGTTACCATGAGCAGTTCTTC.

This clonotype was detected a few times. In DNA, the CDR3 is TGTGCCAGCAGCCTAGGGGCGGGATGGGGACAGCCCCAGCATTTT. Translation gives CASSLGAGWGQPQHF. The rearrangement links TRBV7-6 to TRBJ1-5, with TRBD1 as a possible D gene (5 bases). The germline gives CDR1 SGHVS, CDR2 FNYEAQ. Trimming took 5 bases from V and 7 from J, leaving 18 bases between them. CDR3 length equals 15 residues.

The chain uses TRBV28 and TRBJ1-2, with TRBD1 identical over 7 bases. Germline CDR1 is MDHEN and CDR2 is SYDVKM. With 7 bases clipped from V and 7 bases from J, the junction kept 18 bases outside the gene matches. This CDR3 has 16 residues. This CDR3 reads CASKLWGEQGSGGYTF. The CDR3 DNA follows: TGTGCCAGCAAATTGTGGGGGGAACAGGGGAGTGGTGGCTACACCTTC.

Only a few counts were recorded for this clonotype. V and J are TRBV30 and TRBJ1-5, with D perhaps TRBD1 (5 bases). Trimming stripped 2 bases from V and 6 bases from J, with 11 bases between. The CDR3 has 13 amino acids. Per germline, CDR1 GTSNPN and CDR2 SVGIG (reference sequence). CDR3: CAWSFREGQPQHF. DNA for the CDR3: TGTGCCTGGAGTTTCAGGGAAGGTCAGCCCCAGCATTTT.

The sample holds a few counts of this clonotype. This sequence joins TRBV28 and TRBJ2-2; 7 nucleotides match TRBD2. The CDR3 is 13 amino acids. The J segment lost 6 bases and the V segment lost 5 bases, leaving 3 bases of the junction unmatched. CDR1 is MDHEN and CDR2 is SYDVKM in the germline V gene. The CDR3 region is CASSGGGAGELFF. The CDR3 coding sequence is TGTGCCAGCAGTGGGGGGGGAGCCGGGGAGCTGTTTTTT.